This TCR beta chain was captured by sequencing in a study of blood T cell repertoires in COVID-19. For the study at large: Specimens from acute and convalescent COVID-19 originated in the United States, Italy and Spain. Sample material is recorded as cDNA or gDNA derived from T cells, B-cell-depleted T cells, or PBMCs.

How the authors handled the data: Amplification of reference gene primers provided the estimated nucleated cell counts. Generated by immunoSEQ multiplex PCR, the TCRdb table keeps only in-frame clones and is missing some. V and J calls and clone size are those listed in that table; D and trimming were worked out from the DNA. Found here are approximately 220,000 clones, 80% to 90% of them singletons; the top ten hold approximately 0.7%. Germline assignment: CDR1 LGHNA and CDR2 YSLEER. The J segment lost 3 bases and the V segment lost 2 bases, leaving 4 bases of the junction unmatched. The CDR3 spans 15 residues.

The receptor comes from a man in his forties with acute or convalescent COVID-19. The sequencing sample was made of peripheral blood. The chain has TRBV4-3 and TRBJ2-1; 7 bases agree with TRBD1. CDR3 residues: CASSQWRQGYNEQFF. The DNA of the CDR3 is TGCGCCAGCAGCCAATGGCGACAGGGCTACAATGAGCAGTTCTTC.